This T cell receptor (beta chain) was found in a study of CD8 T cells in ankylosing spondylitis. Study-level points and caveats: Those disease-linked clones were CD8+; they were also relatively rare in peripheral blood. Previous work reported some of these motif variants in the synovial fluid and blood of reactive arthritis.

Trimming took off 7 bases at V and 3 bases at J, with 13 bases between the two ends. The germline V gene has CDR1 SGHRS and CDR2 YFSETQ. The CDR3 covers 13 residues. In this sample, this clonotype turned up many times. Its antigen remains unknown. Each TCR beta library was made by quantitative 5'-RACE that incorporated molecular barcodes. TCRdb reprocessed the 5' RACE reads with MiXCR, giving one entry per CDR3 protein. Of some 250,000 distinct CDR3 sequences detected, roughly 25% appear once; the ten largest clones hold around 0.64%. V gene TRBV5-1 combines with J gene TRBJ1-1, with D possibly being TRBD1 (5 bases). Material for sequencing was blood, either unsorted or a sorted T cell fraction (not recorded which). The receptor's source is a male donor with ankylosing spondylitis or in good health (not recorded which). The CDR3 nucleotides read TGCGCCAGCGGGACCGAGGTCTACACTGAAGCTTTCTTT. This encodes CASGTEVYTEAFF.